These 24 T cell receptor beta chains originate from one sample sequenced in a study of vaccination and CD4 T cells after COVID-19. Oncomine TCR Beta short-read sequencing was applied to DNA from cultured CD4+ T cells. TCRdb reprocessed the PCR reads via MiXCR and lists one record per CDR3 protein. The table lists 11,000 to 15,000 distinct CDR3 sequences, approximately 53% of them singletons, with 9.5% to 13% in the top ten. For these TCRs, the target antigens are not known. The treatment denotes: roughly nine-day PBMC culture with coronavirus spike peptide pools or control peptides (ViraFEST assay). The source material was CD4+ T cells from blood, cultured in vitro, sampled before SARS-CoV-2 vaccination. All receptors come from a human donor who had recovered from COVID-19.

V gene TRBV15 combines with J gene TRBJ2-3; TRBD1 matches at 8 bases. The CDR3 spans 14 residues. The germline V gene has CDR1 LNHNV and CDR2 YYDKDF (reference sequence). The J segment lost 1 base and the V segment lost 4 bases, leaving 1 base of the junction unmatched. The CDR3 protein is CATSTQGGTDTQYF. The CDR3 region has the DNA TGTGCCACCAGCACACAGGGGGGCACAGATACGCAGTATTTT.

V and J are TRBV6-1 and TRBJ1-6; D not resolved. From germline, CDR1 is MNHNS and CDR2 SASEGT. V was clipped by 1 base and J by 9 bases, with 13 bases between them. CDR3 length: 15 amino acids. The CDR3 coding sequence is TGTGCCAGCAGTGAAGGTGCCGCTGGAGGTTCACCCCTCCACTTT. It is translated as CASSEGAAGGSPLHF.

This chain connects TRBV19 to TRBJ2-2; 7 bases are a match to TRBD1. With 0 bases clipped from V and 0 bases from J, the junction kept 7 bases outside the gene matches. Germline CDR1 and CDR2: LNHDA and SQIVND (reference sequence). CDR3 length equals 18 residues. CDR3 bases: TGTGCCAGTAGTATAGACCCCCCCGGGACAGCGAACACCGGGGAGCTGTTTTTT. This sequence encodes CASSIDPPGTANTGELFF.

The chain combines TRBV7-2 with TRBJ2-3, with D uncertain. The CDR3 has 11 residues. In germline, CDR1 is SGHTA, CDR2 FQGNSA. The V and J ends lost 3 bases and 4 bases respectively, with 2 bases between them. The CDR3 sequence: CASSFPDTQYF. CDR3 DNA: TGTGCCAGCAGCTTTCCAGATACGCAGTATTTT. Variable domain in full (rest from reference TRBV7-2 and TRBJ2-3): GAGVSQSPSNKVTEKGKDVELRCDPISGHTALYWYRQSLGQGLEFLIYFQGNSAPDKSGLPSDRFSAERTGGSVSTLTIQRTQQEDSAVYLCASSFPDTQYFGPGTRLTVL.

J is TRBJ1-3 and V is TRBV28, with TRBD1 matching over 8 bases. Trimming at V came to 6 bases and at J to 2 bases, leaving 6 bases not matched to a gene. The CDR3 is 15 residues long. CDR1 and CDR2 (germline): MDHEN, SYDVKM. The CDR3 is CASSSQGAPGNTIYF. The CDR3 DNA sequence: TGTGCCAGCAGCTCCCAGGGGGCGCCTGGAAACACCATATATTTT. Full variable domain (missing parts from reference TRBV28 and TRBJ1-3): DVKVTQSSRYLVKRTGEKVFLECVQDMDHENMFWYRQDPGLGLRLIYFSYDVKMKEKGDIPEGYSVSREKKERFSLILESASTNQTSMYLCASSSQGAPGNTIYFGEGSWLTVV.

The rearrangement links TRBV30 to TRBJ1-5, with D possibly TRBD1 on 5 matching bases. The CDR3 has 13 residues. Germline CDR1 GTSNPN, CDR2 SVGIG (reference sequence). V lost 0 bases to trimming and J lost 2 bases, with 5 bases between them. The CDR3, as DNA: TGTGCCTGGAGTGTACAGGGCAATCAGCCCCAGCATTTT. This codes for CAWSVQGNQPQHF.

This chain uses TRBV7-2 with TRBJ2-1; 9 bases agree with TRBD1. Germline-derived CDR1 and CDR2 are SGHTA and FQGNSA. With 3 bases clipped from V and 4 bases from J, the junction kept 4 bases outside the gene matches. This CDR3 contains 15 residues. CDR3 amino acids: CASSFRQGEYNEQFF. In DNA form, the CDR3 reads TGTGCCAGCAGCTTCCGACAGGGGGAGTACAATGAGCAGTTCTTC. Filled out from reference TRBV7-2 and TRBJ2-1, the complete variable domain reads GAGVSQSPSNKVTEKGKDVELRCDPISGHTALYWYRQSLGQGLEFLIYFQGNSAPDKSGLPSDRFSAERTGGSVSTLTIQRTQQEDSAVYLCASSFRQGEYNEQFFGPGTRLTVL.

This chain's CDR3 is CASSLVGGVGYTF. CDR3 coding DNA: TGTGCCAGCAGCTTGGTTGGAGGGGTCGGCTACACCTTC. The J gene is TRBJ1-2, the V gene TRBV5-4, with D possibly being TRBD1 (5 bases). This CDR3 region has 13 residues. Per the germline V gene, CDR1 is SGHNT and CDR2 is YYREEE (reference sequence). Trimming shortened V by 0 bases and J by 8 bases, and 11 bases separated the two germline ends.

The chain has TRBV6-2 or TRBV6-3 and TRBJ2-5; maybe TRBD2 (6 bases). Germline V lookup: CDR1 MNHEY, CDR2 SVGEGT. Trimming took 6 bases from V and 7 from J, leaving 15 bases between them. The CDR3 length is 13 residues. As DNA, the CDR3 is TGTGCCAGCAGGACGGGCGGGGTCCGGACCCAGTACTTC. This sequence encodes CASRTGGVRTQYF.

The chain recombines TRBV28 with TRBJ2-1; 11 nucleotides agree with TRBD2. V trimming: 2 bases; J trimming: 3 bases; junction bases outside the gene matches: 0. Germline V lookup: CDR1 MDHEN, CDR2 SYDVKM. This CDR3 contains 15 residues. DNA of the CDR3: TGTGCCAGCAGTTTAGGGACTAGCGGCTACAATGAGCAGTTCTTC. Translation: CASSLGTSGYNEQFF.

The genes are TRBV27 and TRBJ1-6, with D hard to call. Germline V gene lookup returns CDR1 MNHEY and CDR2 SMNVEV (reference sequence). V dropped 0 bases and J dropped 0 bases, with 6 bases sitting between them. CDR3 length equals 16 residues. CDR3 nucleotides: TGTGCCAGCAGTTTATCTCGGCACTCCTATAATTCACCCCTCCACTTT. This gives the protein CASSLSRHSYNSPLHF.

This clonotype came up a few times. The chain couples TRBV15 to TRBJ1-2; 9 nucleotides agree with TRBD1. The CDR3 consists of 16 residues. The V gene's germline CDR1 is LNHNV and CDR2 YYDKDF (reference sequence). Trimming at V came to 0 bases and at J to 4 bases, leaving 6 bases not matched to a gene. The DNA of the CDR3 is TGTGCCACCAGCAGAGAGAACAGGGGGCTGAGCTATGGCTACACCTTC. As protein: CATSRENRGLSYGYTF.

CDR3 amino acids: CASSLWGSAGSTDTQYF. The CDR3 nucleotides read TGTGCCAGCAGTTTATGGGGCTCCGCGGGTAGCACAGATACGCAGTATTTT. V gene TRBV27 combines with J gene TRBJ2-3; D may be TRBD1 or TRBD2 (5 bases each). With 1 base removed from V and 0 bases from J, the gap between germline ends came to 14 bases. This CDR3 is 17 amino acids long. Germline V gene lookup returns CDR1 MNHEY and CDR2 SMNVEV (reference sequence).

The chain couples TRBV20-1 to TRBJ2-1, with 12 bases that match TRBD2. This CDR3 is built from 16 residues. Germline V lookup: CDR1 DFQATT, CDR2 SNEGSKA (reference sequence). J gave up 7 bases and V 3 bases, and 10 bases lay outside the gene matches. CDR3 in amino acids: CSASSPGTSGRNEQFF. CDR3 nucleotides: TGCAGTGCTAGCTCCCCCGGAACTAGCGGGAGGAATGAGCAGTTCTTC.

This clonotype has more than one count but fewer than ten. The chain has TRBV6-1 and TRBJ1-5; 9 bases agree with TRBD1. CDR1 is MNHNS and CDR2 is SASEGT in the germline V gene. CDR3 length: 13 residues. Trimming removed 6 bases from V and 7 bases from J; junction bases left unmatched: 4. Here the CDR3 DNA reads TGTGCCAGCAGGGGACAGGGTGGGCAGCCCCAGCATTTT. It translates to CASRGQGGQPQHF.

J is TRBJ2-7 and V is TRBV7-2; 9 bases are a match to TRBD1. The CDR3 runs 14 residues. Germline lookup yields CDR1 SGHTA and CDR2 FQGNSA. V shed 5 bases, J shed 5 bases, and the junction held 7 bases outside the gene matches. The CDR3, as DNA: TGTGCCAGCAGCCAGAGGACAGGGGTCCACGAGCAGTACTTC. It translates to CASSQRTGVHEQYF. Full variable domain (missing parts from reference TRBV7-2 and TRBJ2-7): GAGVSQSPSNKVTEKGKDVELRCDPISGHTALYWYRQSLGQGLEFLIYFQGNSAPDKSGLPSDRFSAERTGGSVSTLTIQRTQQEDSAVYLCASSQRTGVHEQYFGPGTRLTVT.

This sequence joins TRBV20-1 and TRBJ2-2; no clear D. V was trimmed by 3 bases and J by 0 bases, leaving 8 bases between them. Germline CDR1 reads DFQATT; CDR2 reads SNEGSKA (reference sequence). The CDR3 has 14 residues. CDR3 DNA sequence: TGCAGTGCTAGGGGCTATACGAACACCGGGGAGCTGTTTTTT. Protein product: CSARGYTNTGELFF.

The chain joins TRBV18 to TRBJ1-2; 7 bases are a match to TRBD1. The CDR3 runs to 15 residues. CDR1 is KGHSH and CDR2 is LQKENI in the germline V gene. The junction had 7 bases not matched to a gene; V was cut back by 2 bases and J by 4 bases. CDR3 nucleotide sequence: TGTGCCAGCTCACCAGGGACAGATCAAACCTATGGCTACACCTTC. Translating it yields CASSPGTDQTYGYTF. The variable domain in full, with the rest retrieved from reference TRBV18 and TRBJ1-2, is NAGVMQNPRHLVRRRGQEARLRCSPMKGHSHVYWYRQLPEEGLKFMVYLQKENIIDESGMPKERFSAEFPKEGPSILRIQQVVRGDSAAYFCASSPGTDQTYGYTFGSGTRLTVV.

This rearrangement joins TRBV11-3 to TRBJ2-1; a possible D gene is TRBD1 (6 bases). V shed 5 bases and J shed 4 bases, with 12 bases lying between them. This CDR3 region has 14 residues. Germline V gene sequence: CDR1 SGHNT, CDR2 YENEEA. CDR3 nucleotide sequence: TGTGCCAGCAGCAAAGGGGGACCTTACAATGAGCAGTTCTTC. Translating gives CASSKGGPYNEQFF.

CDR3 nucleotide sequence: TGTGCCTGCCTCGGTGGACCCTACGAGCAGTACTTC. Amino acids: CACLGGPYEQYF. The chain has TRBV6-1 and TRBJ2-7, with D hard to call. Germline CDR1 and CDR2: MNHNS and SASEGT. The germline V and J ends were trimmed by 11 bases and 2 bases, with 13 bases remaining between them. The length of the CDR3 is 12 residues.

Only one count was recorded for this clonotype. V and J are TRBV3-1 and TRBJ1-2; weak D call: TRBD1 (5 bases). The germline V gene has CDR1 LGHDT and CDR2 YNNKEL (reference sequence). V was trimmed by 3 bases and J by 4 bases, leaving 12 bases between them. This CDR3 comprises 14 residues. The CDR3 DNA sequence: TGTGCCAGCAGCCAGTCCGGGACTCGCTATGGCTACACCTTC. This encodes CASSQSGTRYGYTF.

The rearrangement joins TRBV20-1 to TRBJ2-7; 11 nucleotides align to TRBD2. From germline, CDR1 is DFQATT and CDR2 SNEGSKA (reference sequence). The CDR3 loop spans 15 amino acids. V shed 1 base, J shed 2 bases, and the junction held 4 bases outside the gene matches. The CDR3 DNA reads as TGCAGTGCTAGAGGACTAGCGGGATTGACCTACGAGCAGTACTTC. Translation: CSARGLAGLTYEQYF.

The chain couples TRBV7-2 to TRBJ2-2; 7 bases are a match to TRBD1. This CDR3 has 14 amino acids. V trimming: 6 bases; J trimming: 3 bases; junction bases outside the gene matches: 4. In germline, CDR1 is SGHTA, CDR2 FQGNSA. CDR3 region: CASSGTAYTGELFF. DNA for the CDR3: TGTGCCAGCAGTGGGACAGCCTACACCGGGGAGCTGTTTTTT.

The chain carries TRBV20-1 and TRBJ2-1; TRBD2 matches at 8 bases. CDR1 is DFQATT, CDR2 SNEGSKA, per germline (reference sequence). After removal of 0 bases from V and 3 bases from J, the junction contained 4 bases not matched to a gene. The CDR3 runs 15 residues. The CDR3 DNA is TGCAGTGCTAGAGACGGGAGGGCAAGCTACAATGAGCAGTTCTTC. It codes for CSARDGRASYNEQFF.